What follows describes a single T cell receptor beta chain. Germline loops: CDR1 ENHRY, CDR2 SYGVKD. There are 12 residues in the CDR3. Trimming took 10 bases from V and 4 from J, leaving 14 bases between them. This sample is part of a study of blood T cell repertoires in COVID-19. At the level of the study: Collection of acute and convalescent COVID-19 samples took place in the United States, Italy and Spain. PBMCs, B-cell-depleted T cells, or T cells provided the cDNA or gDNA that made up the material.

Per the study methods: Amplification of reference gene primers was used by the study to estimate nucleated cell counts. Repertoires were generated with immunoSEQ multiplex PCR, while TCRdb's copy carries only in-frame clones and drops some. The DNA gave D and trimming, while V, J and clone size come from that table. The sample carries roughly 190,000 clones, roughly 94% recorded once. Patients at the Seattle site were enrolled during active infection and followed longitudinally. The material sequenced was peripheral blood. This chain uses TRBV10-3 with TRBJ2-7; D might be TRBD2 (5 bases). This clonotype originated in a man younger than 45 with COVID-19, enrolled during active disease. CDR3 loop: CATSEEWYEQYF. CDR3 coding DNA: TGTGCCACCTCGGAGGAGTGGTACGAGCAGTACTTC.